This T cell receptor (beta chain) appears in the sequencing data of a study of response to subunit inactivated influenza vaccine. This clonotype was counted ten times or more. The antigen is unknown. Per germline, CDR1 MRHNA and CDR2 SNTAGT. Trimming cost V 3 bases and J 4 bases; bases outside gene matches: 6. The CDR3 is 14 amino acids. Study-level findings and limits: Authors suggested few new T cells are recruited by each seasonal influenza vaccination.

One entry per CDR3 protein results from TCRdb running MiXCR on the RT-PCR reads. The data show 450,000 to 600,000 distinct CDR3 sequences, about 8% seen once. The clonotype originates from a man aged 45-69 years who received an inactivated influenza vaccine. The starting material was PBMCs from blood, obtained less than 30 months after vaccination. The J gene is TRBJ2-7, the V gene TRBV6-4; 7 bases map to TRBD1. The CDR3 DNA follows: TGTGCCAGCAGTGAGGGGACAGAGAGTTACGAGCAGTACTTC. The encoded protein is CASSEGTESYEQYF.